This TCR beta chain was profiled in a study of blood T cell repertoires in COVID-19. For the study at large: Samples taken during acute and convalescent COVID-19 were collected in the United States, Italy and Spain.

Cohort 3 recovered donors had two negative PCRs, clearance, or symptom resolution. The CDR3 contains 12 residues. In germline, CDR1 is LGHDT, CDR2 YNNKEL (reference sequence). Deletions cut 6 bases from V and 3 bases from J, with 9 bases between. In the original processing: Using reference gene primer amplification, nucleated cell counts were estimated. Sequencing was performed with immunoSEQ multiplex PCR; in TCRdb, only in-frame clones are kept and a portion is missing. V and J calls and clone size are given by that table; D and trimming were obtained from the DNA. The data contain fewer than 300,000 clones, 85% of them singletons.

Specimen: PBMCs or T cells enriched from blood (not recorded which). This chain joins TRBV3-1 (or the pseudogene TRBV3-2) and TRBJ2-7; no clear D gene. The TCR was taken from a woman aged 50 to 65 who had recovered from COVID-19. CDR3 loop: CASRLGVYEQYF. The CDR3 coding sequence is TGTGCCAGCAGGCTCGGAGTCTACGAGCAGTACTTC.